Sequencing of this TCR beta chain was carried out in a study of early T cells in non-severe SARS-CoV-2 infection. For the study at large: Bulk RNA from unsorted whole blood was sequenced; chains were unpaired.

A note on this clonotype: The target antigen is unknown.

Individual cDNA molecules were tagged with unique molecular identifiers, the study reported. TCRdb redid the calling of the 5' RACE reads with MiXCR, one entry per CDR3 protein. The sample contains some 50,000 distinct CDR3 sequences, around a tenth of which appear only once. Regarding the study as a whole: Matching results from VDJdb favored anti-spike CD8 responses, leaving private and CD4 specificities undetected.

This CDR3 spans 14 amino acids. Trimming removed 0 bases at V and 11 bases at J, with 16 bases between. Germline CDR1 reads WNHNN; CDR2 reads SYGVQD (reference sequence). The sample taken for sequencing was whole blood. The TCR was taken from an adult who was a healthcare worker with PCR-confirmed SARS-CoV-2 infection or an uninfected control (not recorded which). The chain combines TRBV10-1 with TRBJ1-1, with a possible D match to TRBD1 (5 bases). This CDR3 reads CASSESNRGIGAFF. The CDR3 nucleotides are TGCGCCAGCAGTGAGTCGAATCGGGGGATCGGTGCTTTCTTT.